Sequencing of this TCR beta chain was carried out in a study of memory CD4+ T cells and cytomegalovirus serostatus (dated by TCRdb to the late 2010s). Background on the whole study: The roughly 33 healthy Belgian adults in the cohort included 9 who were CMV seropositive and roughly 25 who were CMV seronegative. To replicate a published TCR-based CMV serostatus classifier, the researchers sequenced the CD4+ memory TCRbeta repertoires of a Belgian cohort whose cytomegalovirus serostatus was known.

Trimming takes 6 bases off V and 1 base off J; junction bases not matched to a gene: 6. From the cysteine up to the phenylalanine, the CDR3 has a length of 16 residues. Kept here is only the CDR3 DNA, which spans 48 bases and is read in frame from base 1. The germline V gene supplies CDR1 SGHTA and CDR2 FQGNSA. Genomic DNA was extracted from sorted cells with the Quick-DNA Microprep Kit. Amplification of TCRbeta DNA was done with the immunoSEQ hsTCRbeta kit, following the protocol from the manufacturer. An Illumina MiSeq instrument was used to sequence the TCRbeta libraries. The original pipeline was this. After out-of-frame sequences were removed, 2 million to 2.5 million distinct TCRbeta sequences remained, averaging approximately 68,000 per individual. Each individual was scored by the count of 150 to 200 previously reported CMV-associated TCRbeta sequences and the total productive distinct TCRbeta count. A beta-binomial model was reimplemented in Python, and scikit-learn random forests with default parameters were trained on data from the US cohort. Classifier performance on the Belgian cohort was summarized as median AUC with percentile confidence intervals calculated over 10,000 bootstrap iterations. TCRdb re-hosts the immuneACCESS table, in-frame sequences only. Its copies lack some clones; in the studies checked, an unresolved V gene accounts for under half of them, and the cause for the rest is not known. V and J calls and clone size are given by that table; D and trimming were obtained from the DNA. The sample includes over 40,000 clones, with roughly four fifths observed a single time. The ten most abundant clones make up around 0.6% of the sample.

Study-wide conclusions, independent of this receptor: CMV serostatus prediction reached a median bootstrapped AUC of roughly 0.96 with the original framework and just under 0.92 with a US-trained random forest. The results were interpreted as suggesting that the CMV-associated TCR signature is largely present in the CD4+ memory repertoire. Only CD4+CD45RO+ memory cells were sequenced, in contrast to the original study, in which naive and memory CD4+ and CD8+ populations were covered. On the Belgian cohort, the classifier based on the original framework reached a median bootstrapped AUC of 0.95, with a 95% CI of 0.76-1.00. Among the 160 or so previously reported CMV-associated TCRbeta sequences, 65 to 85 showed up in the CD4+ memory repertoires, with each one found in between one and five individuals.

Single viable CD3+CD4+CD8-CD45RO+ cells were sorted as memory CD4+ T cells on a FACSAria II. CMV serostatus was determined using a Roche Elecsys assay that detects serum IgG against CMV pp150, pp28, p38 and p52. After the samples were thawed, total CD4+ T cells were enriched through positive selection using CD4 magnetic microbeads. The samples came from a separate study whose specific focus was interrogating the CD4+ T cell memory repertoire. Peripheral blood mononuclear cells were isolated and cryopreserved according to standard operating procedures, and serum was stored at -80 degrees C. The staining used CD3-PerCP (BW264/56), CD4-APC (RPA-T4), CD45RO-PE (UCHT1) and CD8-Pacific Orange (3B5) antibodies, and Sytox blue was used to exclude non-viable cells. A remark on this clone: Its antigen is not yet known. One base away there is no much larger clone; base qualities are not given.

The receptor was isolated from an adult in good health and CMV-seronegative. What was sequenced was memory CD4+ T cells from blood. Recombination connected TRBV7-2 to TRBJ1-5; the central 10 bases match TRBD1. The nucleotide sequence is given as TGTGCCAGCAGTCGACAGGGGGCCGGGAGCAATCAGCCCCAGCATTTT. The encoded protein is CASSRQGAGSNQPQHF.